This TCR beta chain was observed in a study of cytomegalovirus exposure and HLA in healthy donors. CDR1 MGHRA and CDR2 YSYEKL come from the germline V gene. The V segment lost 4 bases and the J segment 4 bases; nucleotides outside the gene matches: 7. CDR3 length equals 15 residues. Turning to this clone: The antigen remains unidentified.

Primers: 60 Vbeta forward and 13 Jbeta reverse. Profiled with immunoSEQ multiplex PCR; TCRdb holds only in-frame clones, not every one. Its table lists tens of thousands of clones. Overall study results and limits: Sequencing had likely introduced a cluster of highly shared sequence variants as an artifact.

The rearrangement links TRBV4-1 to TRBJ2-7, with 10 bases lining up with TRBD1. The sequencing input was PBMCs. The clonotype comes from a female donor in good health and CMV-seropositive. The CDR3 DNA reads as TGCGCCAGCAGCCTTACGGGACAGGGGATTTACGAGCAGTACTTC. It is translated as CASSLTGQGIYEQYF.